Listed below are T cell receptor beta chains from one sample, sequenced in a study of shared clonotypes between healthy human individuals. Produced via immunoSEQ multiplex PCR; TCRdb's table is partial and in-frame only. Of about 680,000 clones listed, 92% were seen once; the top ten hold 24%. Sequences were obtained from naive CD8+ T cells sorted from blood. The receptors were gathered from a young man in good health. CDR3s include the opening cysteine and the closing phenylalanine or tryptophan. The order of the fields is D gene, V gene, J gene, clone size, CDR3 DNA, CDR3 protein. A D gene is named only where the DNA matches it firmly. Expanded clones get a size class; other rows say once, few or many, or leave the size out.

>.|TRBV10-3|TRBJ2-2|.
TGTGCCATCAGTGAGCAGGACAGATCCACCGGGGAGCTGTTTTTT
CAISEQDRSTGELFF
>.|TRBV14|TRBJ2-7|.
TGTGCCAGCAGCCAAGACAAGGACAGCAGCGCCGTAACCTACGAGCAGTACTTC
CASSQDKDSSAVTYEQYF
>TRBD1|TRBV19|TRBJ1-5|.
TGTGCCACTACGCATCCGGGACAGGGTAAAAAACAGCCCCAGCATTTT
CATTHPGQGKKQPQHF
>.|TRBV6-1|TRBJ1-5|once
TGTGCCAGCAGTGAACCGCGGAGGCAGGTCCTAACCAATCAGCCCCAGCATTTT
CASSEPRRQVLTNQPQHF
>TRBD2|TRBV4-1|TRBJ2-7|few
TGCGCCAGCAGCCGCGGGGGAAACTACGAGCAGTACTTC
CASSRGGNYEQYF
>.|TRBV18|TRBJ2-1|.
TGTGCCAGCTCACAAAACAGGGCCCTGAACAATGAGCAGTTCTTC
CASSQNRALNNEQFF
>TRBD1|TRBV6-1|TRBJ1-5|.
TGTGCCAGCAGTGATAAGGACAGGGTCGGCTATAGCAATCAGCCCCAGCATTTT
CASSDKDRVGYSNQPQHF
>TRBD1|TRBV19|TRBJ1-1|.
TGTGCCAGTAGTATAGATTCCGGGACAGGGGAAGCTTTCTTT
CASSIDSGTGEAFF
>.|TRBV13|TRBJ1-5|.
TGTGCCAGCAGCTTAGGTTCCGGGTATAGCAATCAGCCCCAGCATTTT
CASSLGSGYSNQPQHF
>.|TRBV27|TRBJ1-2|.
TGTGCCAGCAGCGAGGGGTATGGCTACACCTTC
CASSEGYGYTF
>.|TRBV9|TRBJ2-2|.
TGTGCCAGCAGCGTAGAATCAGTCACCGGGGAGCTGTTTTTT
CASSVESVTGELFF
>.|TRBV7-9|TRBJ1-2|.
TGTGCCAGCAGCTTAGGGGACACCGATGGCTACACCTTC
CASSLGDTDGYTF
>.|TRBV9|TRBJ1-1|.
TGTGCCAGCATCCGCTTGGGGGGAAACACTGAAGCTTTCTTT
CASIRLGGNTEAFF
>.|TRBV5-1|TRBJ2-5|.
TGCGCCAGCAGCGTCCGGGACACAGTGGCCGGAGAGACCCAGTACTTC
CASSVRDTVAGETQYF
>TRBD2|TRBV6-5|TRBJ2-1|.
TGTGCCAGCAGTTACTATGGGGGAGGGTTGGATGAGCAGTTCTTC
CASSYYGGGLDEQFF
>.|TRBV4-1|TRBJ1-1|.
TGCGCCAGCAGCCAAGATATTTCCTTAGAAGCGAACACTGAAGCTTTCTTT
CASSQDISLEANTEAFF
>.|TRBV5-6|TRBJ2-3|.
TGTGCCAGCAGCTCCTCGACAAACACAGATACGCAGTATTTT
CASSSSTNTDTQYF
>.|TRBV7-9|TRBJ1-4|.
TGTGCCAGCAGCTTAATCGGGGCCTCATCGGGAAAACTGTTTTTT
CASSLIGASSGKLFF
>.|TRBV9|TRBJ1-3|.
TGTGCCAGCAGCGCCTCCAACGACAGGTCGTCTGGAAACACCATATATTTT
CASSASNDRSSGNTIYF
>TRBD1|TRBV7-7|TRBJ2-1|.
TGTGCCAGCAGCTTAAGTGTTGACAGGGGTAATGAGCAGTTCTTC
CASSLSVDRGNEQFF
>TRBD1|TRBV5-6|TRBJ1-1|few
TGTGCCAGCAGCTATCCGGGACAGGGGACGGGAAAAGCTTTCTTT
CASSYPGQGTGKAFF
>.|TRBV7-9|TRBJ2-3|.
TGTGCCAGCAGCCCCCCCAGTGATTATACGCAGTATTTT
CASSPPSDYTQYF